This record looks at one TCR beta chain sequence and its context. This sample was taken from a study of blood T cell repertoires in COVID-19. CDR1 is LGHNT, CDR2 FRNRAP, per germline. Between the trimmed V and J ends, which lost 3 bases and 4 bases, there was a span of 7 bases. The CDR3 runs to 13 residues. Seattle patient enrollment occurred during active infection, with longitudinal follow-up thereafter. Clones were read by immunoSEQ multiplex PCR, and TCRdb kept only the in-frame ones, dropping some. The sample has around 150,000 clones; about 88% are singletons. This clonotype was sampled from a human donor with COVID-19, enrolled during active disease. The donor label of this sample is uncertain. The sample was peripheral blood. The chain combines TRBV12-5 with TRBJ1-5; the D gene is possibly TRBD1 (5 bases). Here the CDR3 DNA reads TGTGCTAGTGGTTTCGACAGAAATCAGCCCCAGCATTTT. Translated, it gives CASGFDRNQPQHF.